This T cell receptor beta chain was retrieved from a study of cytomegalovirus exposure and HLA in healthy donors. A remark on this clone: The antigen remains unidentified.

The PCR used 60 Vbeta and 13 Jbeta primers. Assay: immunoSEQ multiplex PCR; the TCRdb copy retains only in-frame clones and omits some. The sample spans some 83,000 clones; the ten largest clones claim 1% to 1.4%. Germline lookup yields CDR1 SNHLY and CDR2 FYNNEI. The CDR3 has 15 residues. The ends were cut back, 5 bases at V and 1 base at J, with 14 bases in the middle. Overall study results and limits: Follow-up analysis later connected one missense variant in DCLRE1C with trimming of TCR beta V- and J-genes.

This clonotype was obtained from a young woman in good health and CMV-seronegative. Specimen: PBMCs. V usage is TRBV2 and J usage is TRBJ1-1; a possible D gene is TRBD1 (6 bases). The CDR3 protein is CASSKNRVGNTEAFF. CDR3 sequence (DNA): TGTGCCAGCAGTAAAAACAGGGTTGGGAACACTGAAGCTTTCTTT.